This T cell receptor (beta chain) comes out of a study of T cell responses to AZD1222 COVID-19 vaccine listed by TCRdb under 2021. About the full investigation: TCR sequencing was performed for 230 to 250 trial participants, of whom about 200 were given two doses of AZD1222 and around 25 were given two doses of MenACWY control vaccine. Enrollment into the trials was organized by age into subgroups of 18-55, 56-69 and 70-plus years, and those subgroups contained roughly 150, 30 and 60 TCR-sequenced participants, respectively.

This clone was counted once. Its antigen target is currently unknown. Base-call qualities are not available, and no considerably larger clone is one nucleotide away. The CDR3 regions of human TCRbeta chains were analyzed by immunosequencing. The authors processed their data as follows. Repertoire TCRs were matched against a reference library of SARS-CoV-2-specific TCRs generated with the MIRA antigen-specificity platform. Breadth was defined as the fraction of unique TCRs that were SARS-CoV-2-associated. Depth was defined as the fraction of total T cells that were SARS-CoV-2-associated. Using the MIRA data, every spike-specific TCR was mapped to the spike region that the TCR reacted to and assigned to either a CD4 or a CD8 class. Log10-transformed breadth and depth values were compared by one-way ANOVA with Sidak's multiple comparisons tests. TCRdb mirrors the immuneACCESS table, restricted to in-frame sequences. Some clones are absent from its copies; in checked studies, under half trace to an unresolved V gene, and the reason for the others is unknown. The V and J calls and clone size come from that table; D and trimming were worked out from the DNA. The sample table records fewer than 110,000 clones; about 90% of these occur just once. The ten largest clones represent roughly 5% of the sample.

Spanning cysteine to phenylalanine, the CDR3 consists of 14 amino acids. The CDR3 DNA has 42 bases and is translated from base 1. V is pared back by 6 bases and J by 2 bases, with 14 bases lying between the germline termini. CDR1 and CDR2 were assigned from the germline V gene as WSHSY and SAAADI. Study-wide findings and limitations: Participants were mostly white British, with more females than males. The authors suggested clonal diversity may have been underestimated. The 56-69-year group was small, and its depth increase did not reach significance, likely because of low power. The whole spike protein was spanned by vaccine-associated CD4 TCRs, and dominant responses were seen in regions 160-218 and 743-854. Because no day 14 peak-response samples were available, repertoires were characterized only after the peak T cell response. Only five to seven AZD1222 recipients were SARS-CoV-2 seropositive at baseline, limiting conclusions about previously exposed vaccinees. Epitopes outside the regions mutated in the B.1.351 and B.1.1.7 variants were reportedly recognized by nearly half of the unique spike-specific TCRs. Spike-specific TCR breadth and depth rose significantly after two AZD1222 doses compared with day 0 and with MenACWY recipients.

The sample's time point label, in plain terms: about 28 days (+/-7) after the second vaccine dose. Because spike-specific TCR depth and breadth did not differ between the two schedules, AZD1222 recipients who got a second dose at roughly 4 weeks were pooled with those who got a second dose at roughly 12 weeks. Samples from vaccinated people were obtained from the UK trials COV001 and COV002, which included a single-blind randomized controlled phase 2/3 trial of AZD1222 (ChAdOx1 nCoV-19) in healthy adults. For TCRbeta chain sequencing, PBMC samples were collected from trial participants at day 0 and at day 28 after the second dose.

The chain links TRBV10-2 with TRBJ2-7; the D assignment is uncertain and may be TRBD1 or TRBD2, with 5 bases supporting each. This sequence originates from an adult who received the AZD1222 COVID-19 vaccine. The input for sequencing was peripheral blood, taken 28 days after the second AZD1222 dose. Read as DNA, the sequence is TGCGCCAGCAGGCTTGGGGTGGGGGCCTACGAGCAGTACTTC. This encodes CASRLGVGAYEQYF.